The following is a T cell receptor beta chain sequence with its context. The antigen is undetermined. Libraries were prepared by immunoSEQ multiplex PCR; TCRdb keeps only in-frame clonotypes and omits some of them. The sample lists around 47,000 clones, roughly four fifths occurring once. This CDR3 region has 13 residues. The V gene's germline CDR1 is KGHSH and CDR2 LQKENI. V lost 4 bases to trimming and J lost 4 bases, with 8 bases between them. This entry is derived from a study of STAT5B mutations in CD4+ large granular lymphocyte leukemia. General study points: CD4-sorted patient repertoires seemed more clonal than healthy CD4+ repertoires.

This clonotype was sampled from a human donor in good health. Sequencing was performed on CD4+ T cells from blood buffy coats. The chain links TRBV18 to TRBJ1-5; D gene uncertain. CDR3 sequence reads: CASSLTPNQPQHF. DNA of the CDR3: TGTGCCAGCTCACTGACACCGAATCAGCCCCAGCATTTT.